This TCR beta chain was recorded in a study of T cells in localized non-small cell lung cancer. The germline CDR1 and CDR2 sequences are SGHNT and YENEEA. Trimming took off 8 bases at V and 3 bases at J, with 20 bases between the two ends. The CDR3 is made up of 16 amino acids. Libraries were prepared by immunoSEQ multiplex PCR; TCRdb keeps only in-frame clonotypes and omits some of them. Altogether about 2,300 clones are present, roughly 20% being singletons, with the ten largest covering more than 15%. This clonotype originated in a male donor older than 55 with stage I lung adenocarcinoma. The material sequenced was lung tumor tissue, taken before any cancer treatment. V is TRBV11-3 and J is TRBJ1-5; weak D call: TRBD1 (5 bases). The CDR3, as DNA: TGTGCCAGCGGTCCTTCATGGGGGGGGAACAATCAGCCCCAGCATTTT. Its protein product is CASGPSWGGNNQPQHF. The full variable domain, in which reference TRBV11-3 and TRBJ1-5 provide the parts outside the CDR3, is EAGVVQSPRYKIIEKKQPVAFWCNPISGHNTLYWYLQNLGQGPELLIRYENEEAVDDSQLPKDRFSAERLKGVDSTLKIQPAELGDSAVYLCASGPSWGGNNQPQHFGDGTRLSIL.